This T cell receptor (beta chain) was observed in a study of T cells after yellow fever vaccination. Looking at the study overall: Low-cell-number fractions underwent preparation using SMART-Seq v4 Ultra Low Input. Study-wide results and caveats: Subsequent booster samples again held most clones from primary vaccination (96% CD4, over 80% CD8). Only a minor proportion of clonotypes was detected across both CD4 and CD8 compartments.

By 5'RACE template switching, TCR cDNA was produced, with a universal primer site and UMIs added in the process. TCRdb processed the 5' RACE reads anew with MiXCR; each CDR3 protein has one entry. The sample carries 250,000 or so distinct CDR3 sequences, less than 9% recorded once. Per the germline V gene, CDR1 is SGHRS and CDR2 is YFSETQ. Trimming removed 3 bases at V and 5 bases at J, with 14 bases between. The length of the CDR3 is 14 residues. As regards this clonotype: Its antigen is not identified.

This receptor was obtained from a man aged 25 to 40 who received the YFV17D yellow fever vaccine. The chain has TRBV5-1 and TRBJ2-5; D possibly corresponds to TRBD2 (5 bases). The source material was CD4+ T cells sorted from PBMCs, sampled 15 days after the yellow fever booster vaccination. The CDR3 DNA reads as TGCGCCAGCAGCTCCCCCCGGGGTCCCGAGACCCAGTACTTC. Protein product: CASSSPRGPETQYF.